This T cell receptor (beta chain) appears in the sequencing data of a study of blood T cells in healthy people across ages. General study findings and limits: A conclusive naive versus antigen-experienced comparison was prevented by the unsorted PBMCs.

Primed by a sample-barcoded 5' primer and a J-beta primer mix, a second PCR proceeded for 7 to 11 cycles. TCRdb passed the 5' RACE reads through MiXCR, listing each CDR3 protein once. The sample shows around 1.5 million distinct CDR3 sequences, 30% to 35% of them seen only once. This CDR3 is built from 17 residues. The V gene's germline CDR1 is SGHTS and CDR2 YDEGEE. In the case of this clonotype: The antigen is unknown. Its ends do not fully match the called genes, so a read error is possible.

The sequence came from a woman in her twenties or thirties in good health. The sequencing input was blood. The gene calls are TRBV5-8 and TRBJ2-2; TRBD2 agrees at 9 bases. CDR3 bases: TGTGCCAGCAGCTCCCCAAGCGGTAGCGGGAGAACCGGAGAGCTGTTTTTT. Translating gives CASSSPSGSGRTGELFF.